Listed here are 18 T cell receptor beta chains from one sample, sequenced in a study of identifying expanded T cells in peripheral blood. Sequenced by immunoSEQ multiplex PCR; TCRdb stores in-frame clones only, minus some. Of around 85,000 clones listed, 85% to 90% are singletons. The sequenced sample consisted of blood. The source of these receptors is a person between 18 and 70 years old in good health.

The chain recombines TRBV5-6 with TRBJ2-7; 9 bases map to TRBD1. The ends lost 4 bases at V and 4 bases at J; junction bases unmatched: 6. In germline, CDR1 is SGHDT, CDR2 YYEEEE. The CDR3 has 14 residues. The chain's CDR3 is CASSPGQGLYEQYF. As DNA, the CDR3 is TGTGCCAGCAGCCCGGGACAGGGATTATACGAGCAGTACTTC.

The chain is built from TRBV5-5 and TRBJ2-7; 8 positions match TRBD1. The CDR3 contains 13 residues. The V and J ends lost 3 bases and 2 bases, in that order; junction bases with no gene match: 1. In germline, CDR1 is SGHKS, CDR2 YYEKEE (reference sequence). CDR3 sequence: CASSWGQAYEQYF. The CDR3 DNA reads TGTGCCAGCAGCTGGGGACAGGCCTACGAGCAGTACTTC.

This rearrangement joins TRBV4-3 to TRBJ1-4; TRBD1 aligns across 7 bases. This CDR3 comprises 16 residues. V dropped 1 base and J dropped 8; count of bases not matched to a gene: 10. The germline CDR1 and CDR2 sequences are LGHNA and YSLEER. The CDR3 region is CASSQAIRGLEEKLFF. Here the CDR3 DNA reads TGCGCCAGCAGCCAAGCTATAAGGGGGCTGGAAGAAAAACTGTTTTTT.

V is TRBV9 and J is TRBJ1-5, with a tentative D call TRBD1 (5 bases). The CDR3 contains 14 residues. Germline values: CDR1 SGDLS, CDR2 YYNGEE. V lost 0 bases to trimming and J lost 6 bases, with 10 bases between them. This CDR3 is CASSVADRSQPQHF. DNA for the CDR3: TGTGCCAGCAGCGTAGCAGACAGATCTCAGCCCCAGCATTTT.

The chain recombines TRBV28 with TRBJ2-7; TRBD1 or TRBD2 may be the D gene (5 bases each). There are 14 residues in the CDR3. Germline V gene data show CDR1 as MDHEN and CDR2 as SYDVKM. The V gene lost 6 bases and the J gene lost 3 bases, with 15 bases spanning the gap. The DNA for the CDR3 is TGTGCCAGCAGATTCCGGGGCTACTACTACGAGCAGTACTTC. Residues: CASRFRGYYYEQYF.

The chain combines TRBV5-1 with TRBJ2-7; 7 bases line up with TRBD1. Germline lookup yields CDR1 SGHRS and CDR2 YFSETQ. The CDR3 extends over 15 amino acids. J was trimmed by 2 bases and V by 4 bases; bases with no gene match: 9. This CDR3 is CASSDPPGGTYEQYF. The CDR3 region has the DNA TGCGCCAGCAGCGACCCTCCAGGGGGAACCTACGAGCAGTACTTC.

Of note for this clone: One end of the junction fails to match germline, which may point to a read error. The gene calls are TRBV11-2 and TRBJ2-7, with no clear D. The germline CDR1 and CDR2 sequences are SGHAT and FQNNGV. CDR3 size: 8 residues. The chain's CDR3 is CASSHHDF. The DNA of the CDR3 is TGTGCCAGCAGCCACCACGACTTC.

CDR3 coding DNA: TGTGCCAGCAGCTTCGAGGGGGCCTACTCCTACGAGCAGTACTTC. It codes for CASSFEGAYSYEQYF. The chain joins TRBV7-9 to TRBJ2-7; 7 bases are a match to TRBD1. Germline CDR1 and CDR2: SEHNR and FQNEAQ (reference sequence). There are 15 residues in the CDR3. With V trimmed by 3 bases and J by 0 bases, 5 bases remained unmatched.

This chain connects TRBV28 to TRBJ1-6; D is undetermined. The germline V gene has CDR1 MDHEN and CDR2 SYDVKM. Trimming pared 10 bases from V and 7 bases from J, leaving 14 bases between. The CDR3 is made up of 13 amino acids. CDR3 protein: CATLRAGNSPLHF. In DNA form, the CDR3 reads TGTGCCACCCTGAGGGCGGGGAATTCACCCCTCCACTTT. The complete variable domain, with remaining parts taken from reference TRBV28 and TRBJ1-6, reads DVKVTQSSRYLVKRTGEKVFLECVQDMDHENMFWYRQDPGLGLRLIYFSYDVKMKEKGDIPEGYSVSREKKERFSLILESASTNQTSMYLCATLRAGNSPLHFGNGTRLTVT.

This chain connects TRBV4-1 to TRBJ1-1, with D maybe TRBD1 (5 bases). Per germline, CDR1 MGHRA and CDR2 YSYEKL. This CDR3 has 16 amino acids. V lost 1 base to trimming and J lost 1 base, with 13 bases between them. CDR3 region: CASSQVGASKNTEAFF. DNA of the CDR3: TGCGCCAGCAGCCAAGTAGGGGCCAGCAAGAACACTGAAGCTTTCTTT.

This clone has only one observation. CDR3: CASSQGLHEQFF. DNA for the CDR3: TGCGCCAGCAGCCAAGGTCTACATGAGCAGTTCTTC. The V call is TRBV4-3, the J call TRBJ2-1; D remains ambiguous. Trimming took 1 base from V and 8 from J, leaving 6 bases between them. CDR3 length: 12 residues. Germline V gene data show CDR1 as LGHNA and CDR2 as YSLEER.

This clone showed up just a few times. This rearrangement joins TRBV14 to TRBJ1-6; 7 positions agree with TRBD1. Germline values: CDR1 SGHDN, CDR2 FVKESK. The CDR3 spans 13 residues. The ends lost 3 bases at V and 8 bases at J; junction bases unmatched: 1. As DNA, the CDR3 is TGTGCCAGCAGCCAGCAGGGGGATTCACCCCTCCACTTT. Protein product: CASSQQGDSPLHF. Together with reference TRBV14 and TRBJ1-6, the CDR3 gives the full variable domain: EAGVTQFPSHSVIEKGQTVTLRCDPISGHDNLYWYRRVMGKEIKFLLHFVKESKQDESGMPNNRFLAERTGGTYSTLKVQPAELEDSGVYFCASSQQGDSPLHFGNGTRLTVT.

V usage is TRBV28 and J usage is TRBJ1-6; 7 bases line up with TRBD1. Germline V gene sequence: CDR1 MDHEN, CDR2 SYDVKM. The CDR3 length is 14 residues. J was trimmed by 7 bases and V by 7 bases; bases with no gene match: 7. The CDR3 spells CASTQGGSNSPLHF. The DNA for the CDR3 is TGTGCCAGCACCCAGGGGGGGTCAAATTCACCCCTCCACTTT. Full variable domain (outside the CDR3, taken from reference TRBV28 and TRBJ1-6): DVKVTQSSRYLVKRTGEKVFLECVQDMDHENMFWYRQDPGLGLRLIYFSYDVKMKEKGDIPEGYSVSREKKERFSLILESASTNQTSMYLCASTQGGSNSPLHFGNGTRLTVT.

The rearrangement uses TRBV4-3 and TRBJ1-6; D is unclear. V was clipped by 1 base and J by 0 bases, with 7 bases between them. This CDR3 has 16 amino acids. The V gene's germline CDR1 is LGHNA and CDR2 YSLEER. CDR3 DNA: TGCGCCAGCAGCCAAGGTTCCCACTCCTATAATTCACCCCTCCACTTT. The encoded protein is CASSQGSHSYNSPLHF.

The V call is TRBV7-2, the J call TRBJ2-7; 7 bases agree with TRBD1. CDR1 is SGHTA, CDR2 FQGNSA, per germline. This CDR3 has 13 residues. Trimming removed 5 bases from V and 3 bases from J; junction bases left unmatched: 4. CDR3 nucleotide sequence: TGTGCCAGCAGCCCGGACAGGTTCTACGAGCAGTACTTC. The encoded protein is CASSPDRFYEQYF.

This clone was observed once. This chain uses TRBV9 with TRBJ2-7; a possible D gene is TRBD1 (5 bases). The V end was cut by 1 base, the J end by 1 base, with 12 bases between. The CDR3 length is 15 residues. Germline lookup yields CDR1 SGDLS and CDR2 YYNGEE. CDR3 sequence: CASSVRQSVSYEQYF. In DNA form, the CDR3 reads TGTGCCAGCAGCGTAAGACAGTCTGTATCCTACGAGCAGTACTTC.

This clone was detected a few times. The sample carries other DNA sequences with the same CDR3. The chain links TRBV29-1 to TRBJ1-1; no definite D call. The germline V and J ends were trimmed by 4 bases and 3 bases, with 3 bases remaining between them. The germline V gene has CDR1 SQVTM and CDR2 ANQGSEA. The CDR3 loop spans 10 amino acids. CDR3: CSVGDTEAFF. CDR3 DNA sequence: TGCAGCGTTGGAGACACTGAAGCTTTCTTT.

This chain connects TRBV19 to TRBJ2-7; a weak D match, TRBD1 (5 bases). Looked up from germline, CDR1 is LNHDA and CDR2 is SQIVND (reference sequence). This CDR3 contains 16 residues. Trimming cost V 4 bases and J 0 bases, with 16 bases left between them. CDR3 nucleotides: TGTGCCAGTAGTAGCGAACAGGAGAGTCGCTCCTACGAGCAGTACTTC. Its protein product is CASSSEQESRSYEQYF. Full variable domain (rest looked up from reference TRBV19 and TRBJ2-7): DGGITQSPKYLFRKEGQNVTLSCEQNLNHDAMYWYRQDPGQGLRLIYYSQIVNDFQKGDIAEGYSVSREKKESFPLTVTSAQKNPTAFYLCASSSEQESRSYEQYFGPGTRLTVT.